This TCR beta chain was obtained from a study of T cells in Graves' hyperthyroidism and ophthalmopathy. Overall study findings and caveats: From stable hyperthyroidism, ophthalmopathy was set apart by a 13 V-J model.

Amplified TCR beta CDR3 regions came from RNA transcripts. HTBI primers were the set used in a first-round RT-PCR of the TCR CDR3. In TCRdb, the multiplex PCR reads were re-called with MiXCR into one record per CDR3 protein. The data show approximately 600,000 distinct CDR3 sequences, with around 15% seen just once and approximately 3.8% held by the top ten. J was trimmed by 4 bases and V by 4 bases; bases with no gene match: 3. Looked up from germline, CDR1 is SGHTA and CDR2 is FQGNSA. The CDR3 totals 14 residues. This clonotype has a count of ten or more. Its antigen is unidentified. This TCR derives from a woman aged 30 to 39 with Graves' hyperthyroidism. J is TRBJ2-7 and V is TRBV7-2; TRBD1 aligns across 11 bases. The sample was blood. The CDR3 region is CASSSDRGRYEQYF. The CDR3 bases are TGTGCCAGCAGCTCGGACAGGGGGCGGTACGAGCAGTACTTC.